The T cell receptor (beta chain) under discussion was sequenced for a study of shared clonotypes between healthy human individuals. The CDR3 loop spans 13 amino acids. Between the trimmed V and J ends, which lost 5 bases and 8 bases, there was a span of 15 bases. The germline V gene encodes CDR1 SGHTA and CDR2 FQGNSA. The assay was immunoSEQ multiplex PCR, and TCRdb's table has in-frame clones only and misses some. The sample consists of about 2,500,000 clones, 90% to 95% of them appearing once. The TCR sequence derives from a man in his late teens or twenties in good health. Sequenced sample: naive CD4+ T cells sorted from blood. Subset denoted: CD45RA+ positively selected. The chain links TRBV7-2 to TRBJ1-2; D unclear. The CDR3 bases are TGTGCCAGCAGCAAGCCCGGGTCGGGGGGCTACACCTTC. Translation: CASSKPGSGGYTF.